What follows describes a single T cell receptor beta chain. The study drew participants aged about 18 to 95 years from approximately 23 US areas. Recovered participants had two consecutive negative NP/OP PCR tests, healthcare professional clearance, or symptom resolution. This sample stems from a study of blood T cell repertoires in COVID-19. Across the whole study: From T cells, B-cell-depleted T cells, or PBMCs came the material, which was cDNA or gDNA.

Assay used: immunoSEQ multiplex PCR; TCRdb lists only in-frame clones, some missing. The table shows roughly 250,000 clones, with 75% to 90% occurring only once. Looked up from germline, CDR1 is SGHRS and CDR2 is YFSETQ. The CDR3 is 16 amino acids. Trimming cost V 0 bases and J 0 bases; bases outside gene matches: 3. The chain carries TRBV5-1 and TRBJ2-5; 9 nucleotides match TRBD2. Material for sequencing was PBMCs or T cells enriched from blood (not recorded which). This clonotype was obtained from a woman between 18 and 30 years old who had recovered from COVID-19. CDR3 nucleotides: TGCGCCAGCAGCTTGGGGCTAGCGGGGTACCAAGAGACCCAGTACTTC. It encodes CASSLGLAGYQETQYF.